This T cell receptor beta chain was recorded in a study of T cell responses to AZD1222 COVID-19 vaccine. At the level of the study: Analysis merged second doses at about 4 or about 12 weeks.

Germline-derived CDR1 and CDR2 are SNHLY and FYNNEI. There are 13 residues in the CDR3. The V and J ends lost 3 bases and 2 bases respectively, with 7 bases between them. Study observations and caveats: Females made up more of the donors, who were largely white British, and clonal diversity may have come out too low. Per reports, nearly half of all spike-specific TCRs target regions that are unmutated in variants. Just five to seven people given AZD1222 tested seropositive at baseline.

The table came from immunoSEQ multiplex PCR; TCRdb's copy has only in-frame clones and leaves some out. Of 130,000 to 150,000 clones listed, 85% to 90% are singletons. A remark on this clone: Its antigen is as yet unknown.

J is TRBJ1-1 and V is TRBV2, with D unresolved. The origin of this receptor is an adult in good health. Specimen: peripheral blood, collected on day 0 of AZD1222 vaccination. CDR3 bases: TGTGCCAGCAGTGACGGCCTTAACACTGAAGCTTTCTTT. Its translation is CASSDGLNTEAFF.